Listed below are T cell receptor beta chains from one sample, sequenced in a study of T cells after yellow fever vaccination. TCRdb reprocessed the 5' RACE reads with MiXCR, giving one entry per CDR3 protein. The repertoire holds 200,000 or so distinct CDR3 sequences, around 6.7% seen once, with approximately 0.99% in the top ten. The specimen was CD4+ T cells sorted from PBMCs, collected on the day of the yellow fever booster vaccination. These receptors were taken from a man between 25 and 39 years old who received the YFV17D yellow fever vaccine. Both conserved end residues are part of each CDR3. The order of the fields is J gene, V gene, clone size, D gene, CDR3 protein, CDR3 DNA. A D gene is named only where the DNA matches it firmly. Clone size is not always given. Where it is, it says once, few, many or a class for expanded clones.

>TRBJ2-4|TRBV5-4|few|.
CASSLVGGEAKNIQYF
TGTGCCAGCAGCTTGGTGGGTGGAGAAGCCAAAAACATTCAGTACTTC
>TRBJ2-5|TRBV20-1|.|TRBD2
CSAGQGTSGKETQYF
TGCAGTGCTGGACAGGGGACTAGCGGGAAAGAGACCCAGTACTTC
>TRBJ2-7|TRBV6-1|.|.
CASSVEAYEQYF
TGTGCCAGCAGTGTAGAGGCTTACGAGCAGTACTTC
>TRBJ1-2|TRBV29-1|few|TRBD1
CSVGPDTGGISNYGYTF
TGCAGCGTGGGCCCCGACACAGGGGGTATATCTAACTATGGCTACACCTTC
>TRBJ2-3|TRBV4-2|many|.
CASSQEDTQYF
TGTGCCAGCAGCCAAGAAGATACGCAGTATTTT
>TRBJ2-3|TRBV5-1|many|.
CASRSGSTDTQYF
TGCGCCAGCAGGTCAGGGAGCACAGATACGCAGTATTTT
>TRBJ2-1|TRBV4-3|few|.
CASSQDLSSMRAEQFF
TGCGCCAGCAGCCAAGATCTTTCTTCTATGAGGGCTGAGCAGTTCTTC
>TRBJ1-5|TRBV7-2|.|.
CASSLQGLGQPQHF
TGTGCCAGCAGCTTACAGGGCCTTGGTCAGCCCCAGCATTTT
>TRBJ2-7|TRBV20-1|.|TRBD2
CSASPSGRGEQYF
TGCAGTGCTAGCCCTAGCGGGAGGGGCGAGCAGTACTTC
>TRBJ1-2|TRBV6-6|many|.
CASSYQAGRGYTF
TGTGCCAGCAGTTACCAGGCGGGACGGGGCTACACCTTC
>TRBJ2-2|TRBV20-1|many|TRBD2
CSARSSGWTGELFF
TGCAGTGCTAGATCTAGCGGTTGGACCGGGGAGCTGTTTTTT
>TRBJ2-1|TRBV20-1|few|.
CSARDVGYNEQFF
TGCAGTGCTAGAGATGTTGGGTACAATGAGCAGTTCTTC
>TRBJ1-4|TRBV30|many|TRBD1
CACSQGINEKLFF
TGTGCCTGCTCACAGGGGATCAATGAAAAACTGTTTTTT
>TRBJ2-7|TRBV5-1|.|.
CASSSPYEQYF
TGCGCCAGCAGCTCGCCCTACGAGCAGTACTTC
>TRBJ2-7|TRBV20-1|few|TRBD1
CSARGRGQSHEQYF
TGCAGTGCTAGAGGACGGGGACAGTCTCACGAGCAGTACTTC
>TRBJ2-7|TRBV7-2|.|TRBD2
CASSLGGLASSYEQYF
TGTGCCAGCAGCTTAGGGGGACTAGCATCCTCCTACGAGCAGTACTTC
>TRBJ1-3|TRBV20-1|.|.
CKVTGSGNTIYF
TGCAAGGTGACGGGCTCTGGAAACACCATATATTTT
>TRBJ1-5|TRBV18|few|.
CASSPMGPNQPQHF
TGTGCCAGCTCACCAATGGGCCCAAATCAGCCCCAGCATTTT
>TRBJ1-2|TRBV27|few|.
CASSSSRAGGGRNYGYTF
TGTGCCAGCAGCTCAAGTAGGGCCGGGGGTGGTCGAAACTATGGCTACACCTTC
>TRBJ2-3|TRBV7-2|many|TRBD2
CASSFSSGRSTQYF
TGTGCCAGCAGCTTCTCTAGCGGGAGAAGTACGCAGTATTTT
>TRBJ2-6|TRBV30|few|TRBD1
CAWSETGDGRAGANVLTF
TGTGCCTGGAGCGAGACAGGGGACGGCAGAGCTGGGGCCAACGTCCTGACTTTC
>TRBJ2-2|TRBV7-3|few|.
CASSSLRRENTGELFF
TGTGCCAGCAGCTCGCTTCGGCGGGAGAACACCGGGGAGCTGTTTTTT
>TRBJ2-7|TRBV7-2|.|.
CASSPQLGGGVYEQYF
TGTGCCAGCAGCCCTCAGTTGGGAGGGGGTGTCTACGAGCAGTACTTC
>TRBJ1-1|TRBV20-1|few|TRBD1
CSAAGGPNTEAFF
TGCAGTGCCGCAGGGGGGCCGAACACTGAAGCTTTCTTT
>TRBJ2-2|TRBV7-8|many|.
CASSLGAKTGGELFF
TGTGCCAGCAGCTTAGGGGCAAAAACAGGGGGGGAGCTGTTTTTT
>TRBJ1-2|TRBV14|.|.
CASSRDNYGYTF
TGTGCCAGCAGTCGGGACAACTATGGCTACACCTTC
>TRBJ2-1|TRBV6-1|many|.
CASNEVRGLNEQFF
TGTGCCAGCAACGAGGTGAGGGGCCTCAATGAGCAGTTCTTC
>TRBJ1-1|TRBV7-2|.|.
CASSLVPSGVATEAFF
TGTGCCAGCAGCTTAGTCCCTTCGGGGGTGGCCACTGAAGCTTTCTTT
>TRBJ2-7|TRBV14|many|.
CASSQDPSENYEQYF
TGTGCCAGCAGCCAAGACCCTAGCGAAAACTACGAGCAGTACTTC
>TRBJ2-7|TRBV6-2/TRBV6-3|few|.
CASTPGPGEEYEQYF
TGTGCCAGCACCCCAGGGCCCGGGGAAGAGTACGAGCAGTACTTC
>TRBJ2-3|TRBV20-1|many|TRBD2
CSARAHPKPTSGTSDTQYF
TGCAGTGCTAGAGCCCACCCCAAGCCGACTAGCGGGACATCAGATACGCAGTATTTT
>TRBJ2-1|TRBV5-1|few|TRBD1
CASSIEQGSEQFF
TGCGCCAGCAGCATTGAACAGGGGAGTGAGCAGTTCTTC
>TRBJ1-2|TRBV20-1|few|TRBD1
CSAWTGGALGYTF
TGCAGTGCATGGACAGGGGGCGCGTTAGGCTACACCTTC
>TRBJ2-3|TRBV4-3|.|.
CASSQDRGRSYTDTQYF
TGCGCCAGCAGCCAAGATCGAGGACGGTCCTACACAGATACGCAGTATTTT
>TRBJ2-1|TRBV21-1|many|.
CASSKGTNLCGEQFF
TGTGCCAGCAGCAAGGGGACTAATTTGTGCGGTGAGCAGTTCTTC
>TRBJ1-5|TRBV4-3|few|.
CASSRRSRPTSNQPQHF
TGCGCCAGCAGCCGTCGGAGCAGGCCCACCTCGAATCAGCCCCAGCATTTT
>TRBJ1-1|TRBV20-1|.|.
CSARLHLNTEAFF
TGCAGTGCCCGACTACATTTGAACACTGAAGCTTTCTTT
>TRBJ2-1|TRBV12-3/TRBV12-4|few|TRBD1
CASSFKGTAYNEQFF
TGTGCCAGCAGTTTTAAGGGGACAGCTTACAATGAGCAGTTCTTC
>TRBJ2-2|TRBV20-1|few|.
CSARDPRNTGELFF
TGCAGTGCTAGAGATCCGAGGAACACCGGGGAGCTGTTTTTT
>TRBJ2-5|TRBV23-1|few|.
CATIAQGAETQYF
TGCGCGACGATAGCACAGGGTGCAGAGACCCAGTACTTC
>TRBJ2-7|TRBV19|.|TRBD1
CASSIDRQGTREQYF
TGTGCCAGTAGTATAGACCGACAGGGGACCAGGGAGCAGTACTTC
>TRBJ2-3|TRBV20-1|few|.
CSLVADTQYF
TGCAGTCTGGTTGCAGATACGCAGTATTTT
>TRBJ2-3|TRBV20-1|.|TRBD2
CSAPPHPSGRSGSTDTQYF
TGCAGTGCTCCTCCCCACCCTAGCGGGAGGTCCGGTAGCACAGATACGCAGTATTTT
>TRBJ1-1|TRBV12-3/TRBV12-4|.|.
CASSPEDSNFAEAFF
TGTGCCAGCAGCCCTGAGGACAGCAACTTCGCTGAAGCTTTCTTT
>TRBJ2-7|TRBV28|few|.
CASRTLSYEQYF
TGTGCCAGCAGGACACTCTCCTACGAGCAGTACTTC
>TRBJ1-5|TRBV6-2/TRBV6-3|few|.
CASSYPGDYSNQPQHF
TGTGCCAGCAGTTACCCAGGGGATTATAGCAATCAGCCCCAGCATTTT